These 14 T cell receptor beta chains came from one sample sequenced in a study of T cells in localized non-small cell lung cancer. Assay used: immunoSEQ multiplex PCR; TCRdb lists only in-frame clones, some missing. The data hold about 72,000 clones, with about 81% observed a single time. Sequencing was performed on peripheral blood, taken before any cancer treatment. The receptors derive from a female donor aged 60 or older with stage I lung adenocarcinoma.

The DNA of the CDR3 is TGTGCCAGTAAGTTAGGTGGCCAGGGCAATGAGCAGTTCTTC. This gives the protein CASKLGGQGNEQFF. J is TRBJ2-1 and V is TRBV19, with D maybe TRBD1 (5 bases). Trimming pared 7 bases from V and 6 bases from J, leaving 16 bases between. CDR1 and CDR2 from the germline V gene are LNHDA and SQIVND (reference sequence). This CDR3 is built from 14 residues.

V and J are TRBV7-6 and TRBJ2-5; D is uncertain. CDR1 SGHVS and CDR2 FNYEAQ come from the germline V gene. The CDR3 runs to 13 residues. V was trimmed by 5 bases and J by 5 bases, leaving 12 bases between them. In DNA form, the CDR3 reads TGTGCCAGCAGCCGTGGGATGAGTGAGACCCAGTACTTC. Protein product: CASSRGMSETQYF.

The J gene is TRBJ2-7, the V gene TRBV5-1, with 7 bases that match TRBD1. CDR1 and CDR2 (germline): SGHRS, YFSETQ. Unmatched junction bases numbered 4, after V lost 0 bases and J lost 7 bases. The CDR3 is 13 amino acids. The CDR3 DNA reads as TGCGCCAGCAGCTTGGTAGGGGGCGCTGAGCAGTACTTC. Translated, it gives CASSLVGGAEQYF.

The chain joins TRBV4-3 to TRBJ2-2; possibly TRBD1 for D (6 bases). Germline values: CDR1 LGHNA, CDR2 YSLEER. V lost 3 bases and J 4 bases, leaving 15 bases between the germline ends. The CDR3 totals 16 residues. In DNA, the CDR3 is TGCGCCAGCAGCCAGACTCCCGGGACACTCACCGGGGAGCTGTTTTTT. It codes for CASSQTPGTLTGELFF.

The rearrangement joins TRBV9 to TRBJ2-1; TRBD1 matches 8 bases. The germline V gene encodes CDR1 SGDLS and CDR2 YYNGEE. Losses at the gene ends were 4 bases for V and 8 bases for J; bases not matched to a gene: 8. CDR3 length: 14 amino acids. CDR3: CASSLGAGGDEQFF. CDR3 DNA sequence: TGTGCCAGCAGCCTAGGGGCAGGGGGCGATGAGCAGTTCTTC.

The chain uses TRBV11-2 and TRBJ2-7; no clear D. Germline V CDR1 and CDR2: SGHAT, FQNNGV. There are 11 residues in the CDR3. V lost 3 bases and J 0 bases, leaving 0 bases between the germline ends. The CDR3 reads CASSFSYEQYF. The CDR3 DNA is TGTGCCAGCAGCTTCTCCTACGAGCAGTACTTC.

This clone appeared once. J is TRBJ1-1 and V is TRBV6-4; D possibly corresponds to TRBD1 (6 bases). The CDR3 spans 18 residues. CDR1 and CDR2 from the germline V gene are MRHNA and SNTAGT. With 7 bases removed from V and 0 bases from J, the gap between germline ends came to 24 bases. As DNA, the CDR3 is TGTGCCAGCAAATCGATTGGGGGGCCCCGCCACATGAACACTGAAGCTTTCTTT. It specifies CASKSIGGPRHMNTEAFF.

This clone showed up just once. The chain joins TRBV5-1 to TRBJ2-7; TRBD1 is a possible D gene (5 bases). CDR3 length equals 19 residues. V was trimmed by 0 bases and J by 0 bases, leaving 22 bases between them. Germline V gene lookup returns CDR1 SGHRS and CDR2 YFSETQ. The CDR3 spells CASSLGLSSLGRSSYEQYF. The CDR3 coding sequence is TGCGCCAGCAGCTTGGGATTATCATCACTGGGGCGGAGCTCCTACGAGCAGTACTTC.

This chain joins TRBV5-5 and TRBJ2-3, with TRBD2 matching over 9 bases. The CDR3 length is 16 residues. Germline V CDR1 and CDR2: SGHKS, YYEKEE (reference sequence). The J segment lost 1 base and the V segment lost 0 bases, leaving 3 bases of the junction unmatched. The CDR3 DNA follows: TGTGCCAGCAGCTTGGGGTTAGCGGGGGGCACAGATACGCAGTATTTT. It specifies CASSLGLAGGTDTQYF.

This chain links TRBV11-3 with TRBJ2-3; maybe TRBD1 (6 bases). Germline values: CDR1 SGHNT, CDR2 YENEEA. The CDR3 runs to 15 residues. V gave up 1 base and J gave up 4 bases, with 12 bases separating them. For the CDR3, the DNA is TGTGCCAGCAGCTTAGGTGGTAAGGGGGCAGATACGCAGTATTTT. Residues: CASSLGGKGADTQYF. Full variable domain (rest looked up from reference TRBV11-3 and TRBJ2-3): EAGVVQSPRYKIIEKKQPVAFWCNPISGHNTLYWYLQNLGQGPELLIRYENEEAVDDSQLPKDRFSAERLKGVDSTLKIQPAELGDSAVYLCASSLGGKGADTQYFGPGTRLTVL.

This clone has just a few counts. The chain has TRBV7-3 and TRBJ2-1; the D call may be TRBD1 or TRBD2 (7 bases each). V was trimmed by 4 bases and J by 6 bases, leaving 13 bases between them. CDR3 length: 14 amino acids. CDR1 and CDR2 (germline): SGHTA, FQGTGA. The CDR3 here is CASSYSGGANEQFF. In nucleotides, the CDR3 is TGTGCCAGCAGCTACTCAGGGGGGGCCAATGAGCAGTTCTTC.

The J gene is TRBJ2-3, the V gene TRBV4-2, with 10 bases aligning to TRBD2. The V gene's germline CDR1 is LGHNA and CDR2 YNFKEQ. The CDR3 consists of 17 residues. Unmatched junction bases numbered 8, after V lost 0 bases and J lost 5 bases. The CDR3 reads CASSQDSLAGVGDTQYF. The CDR3 region has the DNA TGTGCCAGCAGCCAAGATTCGCTAGCGGGAGTGGGAGATACGCAGTATTTT.

The V and J genes are TRBV4-1 and TRBJ1-4; tentative D call: TRBD1 (6 bases). The CDR3 covers 15 residues. Trimming removed 2 bases from V and 7 bases from J, with 14 bases in between. Germline CDR1 MGHRA, CDR2 YSYEKL. CDR3 region: CASSQKQGVGEKLFF. The CDR3 nucleotides read TGCGCCAGCAGCCAAAAACAGGGTGTCGGTGAAAAACTGTTTTTT.

The chain recombines TRBV19 with TRBJ1-6; 8 bases are a match to TRBD1. From germline, CDR1 is LNHDA and CDR2 SQIVND (reference sequence). With V trimmed by 6 bases and J by 6 bases, 7 bases remained unmatched. CDR3 length: 15 amino acids. Here the CDR3 DNA reads TGTGCCAGTAGCCGACAGGGGCAGAGTAATTCACCCCTCCACTTT. Translation gives CASSRQGQSNSPLHF.